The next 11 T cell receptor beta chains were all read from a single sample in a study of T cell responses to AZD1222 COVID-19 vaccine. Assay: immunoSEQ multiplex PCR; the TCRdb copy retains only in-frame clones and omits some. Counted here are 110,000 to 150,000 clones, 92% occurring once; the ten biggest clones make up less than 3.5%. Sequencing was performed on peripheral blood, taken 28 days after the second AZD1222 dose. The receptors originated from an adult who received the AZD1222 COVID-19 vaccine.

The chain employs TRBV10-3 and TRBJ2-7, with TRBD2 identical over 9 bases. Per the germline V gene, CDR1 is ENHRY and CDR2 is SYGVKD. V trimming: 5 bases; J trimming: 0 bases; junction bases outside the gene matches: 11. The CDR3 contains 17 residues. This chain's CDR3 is CAISRTSEVFSSYEQYF. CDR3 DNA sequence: TGTGCCATCAGTAGGACTAGCGAGGTCTTTAGCTCCTACGAGCAGTACTTC.

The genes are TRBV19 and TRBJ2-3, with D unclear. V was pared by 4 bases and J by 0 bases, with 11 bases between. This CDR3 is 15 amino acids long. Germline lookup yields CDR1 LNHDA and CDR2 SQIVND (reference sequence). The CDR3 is CASSRAPTSTDTQYF. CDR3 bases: TGTGCCAGTAGTAGAGCGCCTACTAGCACAGATACGCAGTATTTT.

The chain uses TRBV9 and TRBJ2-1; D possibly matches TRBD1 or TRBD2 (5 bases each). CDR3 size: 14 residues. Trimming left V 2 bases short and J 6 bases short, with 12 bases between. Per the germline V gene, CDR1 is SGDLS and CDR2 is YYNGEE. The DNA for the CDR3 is TGTGCCAGCAGCGTCGGGGCCAGGGTCAATGAGCAGTTCTTC. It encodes CASSVGARVNEQFF.

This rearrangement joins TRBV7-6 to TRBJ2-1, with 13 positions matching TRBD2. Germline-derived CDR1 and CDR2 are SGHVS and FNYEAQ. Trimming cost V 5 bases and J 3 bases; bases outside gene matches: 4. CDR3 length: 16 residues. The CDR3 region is CASSKRTSGSYNEQFF. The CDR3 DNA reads TGTGCCAGCAGCAAGAGGACTAGCGGGAGCTACAATGAGCAGTTCTTC.

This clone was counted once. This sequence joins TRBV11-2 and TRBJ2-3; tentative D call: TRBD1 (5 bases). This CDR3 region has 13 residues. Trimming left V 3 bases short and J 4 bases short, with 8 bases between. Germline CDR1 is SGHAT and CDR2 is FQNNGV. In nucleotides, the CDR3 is TGTGCCAGCAGCTTCCAGGGATCAGATACGCAGTATTTT. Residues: CASSFQGSDTQYF.

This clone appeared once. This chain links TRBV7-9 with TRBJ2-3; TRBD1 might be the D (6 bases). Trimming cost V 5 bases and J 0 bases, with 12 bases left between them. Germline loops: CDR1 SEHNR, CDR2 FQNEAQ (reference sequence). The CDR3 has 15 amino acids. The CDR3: CASSPLGASTDTQYF. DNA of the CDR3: TGTGCCAGCAGCCCCCTGGGGGCTAGCACAGATACGCAGTATTTT.

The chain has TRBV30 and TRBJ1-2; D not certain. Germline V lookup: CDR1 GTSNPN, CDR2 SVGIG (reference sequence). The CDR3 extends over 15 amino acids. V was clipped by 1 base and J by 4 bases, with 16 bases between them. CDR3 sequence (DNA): TGTGCCTGGAGTGCGAAGGCCCTATTGGGCTATGGCTACACCTTC. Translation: CAWSAKALLGYGYTF.

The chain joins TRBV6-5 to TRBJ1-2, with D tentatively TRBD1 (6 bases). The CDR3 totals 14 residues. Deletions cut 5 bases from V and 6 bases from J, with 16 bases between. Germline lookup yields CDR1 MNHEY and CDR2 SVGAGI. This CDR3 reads CASSPPRGANGYTF. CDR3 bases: TGTGCCAGCAGTCCGCCGCGGGGGGCAAATGGCTACACCTTC.

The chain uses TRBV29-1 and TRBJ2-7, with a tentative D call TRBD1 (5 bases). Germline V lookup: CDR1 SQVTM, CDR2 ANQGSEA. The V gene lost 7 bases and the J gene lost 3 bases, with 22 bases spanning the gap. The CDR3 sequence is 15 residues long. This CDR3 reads CSAQIQAPSFYEQYF. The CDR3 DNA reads TGCAGCGCCCAGATACAGGCGCCATCGTTCTACGAGCAGTACTTC.

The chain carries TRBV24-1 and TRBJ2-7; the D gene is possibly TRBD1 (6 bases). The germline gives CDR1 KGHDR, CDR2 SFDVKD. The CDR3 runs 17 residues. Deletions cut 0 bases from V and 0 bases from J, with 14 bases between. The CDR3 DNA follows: TGTGCCACCAGTGATTTGCAGCCGGGACACAGCTCCTACGAGCAGTACTTC. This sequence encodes CATSDLQPGHSSYEQYF.

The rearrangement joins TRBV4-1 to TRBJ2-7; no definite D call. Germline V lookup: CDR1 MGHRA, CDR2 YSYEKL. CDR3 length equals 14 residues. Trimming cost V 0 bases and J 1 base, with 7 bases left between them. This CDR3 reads CASSQDSGSYEQYF. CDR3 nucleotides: TGCGCCAGCAGCCAAGATTCGGGTTCCTACGAGCAGTACTTC.